One sample yielded the 10 T cell receptor beta chains listed below, sequenced in a study of vaccination effects on CD4 cells after COVID-19. Their antigen targets remain unknown. With the ViraFEST assay, the study expanded antigen-specific CD4+ T cells using viral peptide pools, then sequenced them. Cultured cells yielded isolated CD4+ T cells after around 9 days. Vaccine recipients, nucleocapsid antibody negative, had no prior SARS-CoV-2 infection. Clones were read by immunoSEQ multiplex PCR, and TCRdb kept only the in-frame ones, dropping some. The sample lists tens of thousands of clones, about four fifths occurring once. The material sequenced was CD4+ T cells from PBMCs cultured with HCoV-NL63 spike peptides, taken before COVID-19 vaccination. Receptors originate from a human donor who received a COVID-19 vaccine.

DNA for the CDR3: TGCGCCAGCAGCCCTCCTAGCGGGGGAGCAGATACGCAGTATTTT. It translates to CASSPPSGGADTQYF. This chain uses TRBV4-1 with TRBJ2-3; 10 bases fit TRBD2. The germline CDR1 and CDR2 sequences are MGHRA and YSYEKL. Trimming removed 4 bases from V and 4 bases from J; junction bases left unmatched: 5. CDR3 length equals 15 residues.

This chain connects TRBV5-1 to TRBJ1-1, with D possibly being TRBD1 (5 bases). CDR3 length: 14 amino acids. The germline V and J ends were trimmed by 3 bases and 5 bases, with 14 bases remaining between them. CDR1 SGHRS and CDR2 YFSETQ come from the germline V gene. The CDR3 spells CASSYGAGYTEAFF. The CDR3, as DNA: TGCGCCAGCAGCTATGGGGCAGGGTATACTGAAGCTTTCTTT.

The chain is built from TRBV5-1 and TRBJ2-2; 10 nucleotides line up with TRBD1. Germline trimming cut 4 bases from V and 6 bases from J; bases unmatched to any gene: 6. Germline V gene lookup returns CDR1 SGHRS and CDR2 YFSETQ. The CDR3 has 15 amino acids. Here the CDR3 reads CASSRGQGVAGELFF. In DNA form, the CDR3 reads TGCGCCAGCAGCCGCGGACAGGGGGTGGCCGGGGAGCTGTTTTTT.

The V gene is TRBV12-5, the J gene TRBJ1-6; D call uncertain. V was pared by 5 bases and J by 16 bases, with 21 bases between. CDR1 and CDR2 (germline): LGHNT, FRNRAP. The CDR3 is 14 residues long. CDR3 loop: CASGPTFLQAGLHF. As DNA, the CDR3 is TGTGCTAGTGGTCCTACGTTCCTTCAGGCGGGGCTCCACTTT.

The chain uses TRBV19 and TRBJ1-2; 9 bases match TRBD1. The CDR3 covers 15 residues. Germline-derived CDR1 and CDR2 are LNHDA and SQIVND (reference sequence). Trimming removed 3 bases from V and 3 bases from J; junction bases left unmatched: 5. For the CDR3, the DNA is TGTGCCAGTAGTATTAAGCGACAGGGGGACTATGGCTACACCTTC. It is translated as CASSIKRQGDYGYTF.

CDR3 sequence (DNA): TGTGCTAGTGGGGCGGGGGCCAATCAGCCCCAGCATTTT. Protein: CASGAGANQPQHF. The rearrangement joins TRBV12-5 to TRBJ1-5; D is perhaps TRBD1 (6 bases). The CDR3 runs 13 residues. Trimming left V 6 bases short and J 3 bases short, with 9 bases between. Germline V gives CDR1 LGHNT, CDR2 FRNRAP. The entire variable domain, with the rest obtained from reference TRBV12-5 and TRBJ1-5, is as follows: DARVTQTPRHKVTEMGQEVTMRCQPILGHNTVFWYRQTMMQGLELLAYFRNRAPLDDSGMPKDRFSAEMPDATLATLKIQPSEPRDSAVYFCASGAGANQPQHFGDGTRLSIL.

This clone came up a few times. The J gene is TRBJ2-2, the V gene TRBV4-2; D uncertain. Germline CDR1 reads LGHNA; CDR2 reads YNFKEQ. Trimming removed 1 base from V and 6 bases from J, with 6 bases in between. The CDR3 runs to 13 residues. In nucleotides, the CDR3 is TGTGCCAGCAGCCAAGCCTACGCCGGGGAGCTGTTTTTT. Translating it yields CASSQAYAGELFF.

This clone was observed once. V usage is TRBV7-2 and J usage is TRBJ1-1; 9 bases are shared with TRBD1. Germline V gives CDR1 SGHTA, CDR2 FQGNSA. There are 15 residues in the CDR3. The J segment lost 6 bases and the V segment lost 1 base, leaving 6 bases of the junction unmatched. As DNA, the CDR3 is TGTGCCAGCAGCTTAGGGGGACAGGGAAGGGCTGAAGCTTTCTTT. It specifies CASSLGGQGRAEAFF.

This chain joins TRBV6-6 and TRBJ2-7; 7 bases are a match to TRBD1. The CDR3 runs 16 residues. After removal of 0 bases from V and 7 bases from J, the junction contained 12 bases not matched to a gene. Germline V gene lookup returns CDR1 MNHNY and CDR2 SVGAGI (reference sequence). The CDR3 spells CASSYSEAGGSREQYV. CDR3 DNA sequence: TGTGCCAGCAGTTACTCGGAGGCAGGGGGTTCGCGGGAGCAGTACGTC.

The chain uses TRBV30 and TRBJ1-5; TRBD1 is a possible D gene (6 bases). The germline V gene has CDR1 GTSNPN and CDR2 SVGIG (reference sequence). Trimming shortened V by 2 bases and J by 7 bases, and 12 bases separated the two germline ends. The CDR3 is 13 amino acids. The CDR3: CAWSSRGGQPQHF. CDR3 DNA sequence: TGTGCCTGGAGTTCCAGGGGAGGGCAGCCCCAGCATTTT.